The following is a TCR beta chain sequence with its context. Its antigen is undetermined. Repertoires were generated with immunoSEQ multiplex PCR, while TCRdb's copy carries only in-frame clones and drops some. Of some 98,000 clones in the sample, less than 90% were seen once. These data originate in a study of cytomegalovirus exposure and HLA in healthy donors. Whole-study context: The same platform was used for the roughly 120 validation repertoires as for the approximately 730 first-cohort repertoires, as reported in a later analysis.

Points from the study as a whole: Listed as cytomegalovirus-associated were more than 150 TCR beta chains.

V shed 4 bases and J shed 5 bases, with 9 bases lying between them. In germline, CDR1 is MNHEY, CDR2 SVGAGI. This CDR3 is 13 amino acids long. This sequence was found in a man in his late teens or twenties in good health and CMV-seropositive. V is TRBV6-5 and J is TRBJ2-1; D remains unclear. The source material was PBMCs. In DNA form, the CDR3 reads TGTGCCAGCAGTTTGGCTAGTCACAATGAGCAGTTCTTC. Amino acids: CASSLASHNEQFF.